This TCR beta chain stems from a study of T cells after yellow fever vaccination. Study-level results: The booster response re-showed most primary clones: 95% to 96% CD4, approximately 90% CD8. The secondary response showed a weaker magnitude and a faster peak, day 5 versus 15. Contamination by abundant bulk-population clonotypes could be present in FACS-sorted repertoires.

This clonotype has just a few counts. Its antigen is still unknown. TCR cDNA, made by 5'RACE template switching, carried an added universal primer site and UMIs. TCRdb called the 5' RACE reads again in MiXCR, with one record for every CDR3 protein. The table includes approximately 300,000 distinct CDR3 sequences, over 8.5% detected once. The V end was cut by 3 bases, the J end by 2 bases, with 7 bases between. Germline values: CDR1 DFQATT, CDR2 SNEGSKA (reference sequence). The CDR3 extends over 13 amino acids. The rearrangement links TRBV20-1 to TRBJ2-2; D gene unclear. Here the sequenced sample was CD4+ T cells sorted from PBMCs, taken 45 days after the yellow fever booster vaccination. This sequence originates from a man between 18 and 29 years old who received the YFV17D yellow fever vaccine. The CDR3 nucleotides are TGCAGTGCTAGTAACAGCAACACCGGGGAGCTGTTTTTT. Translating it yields CSASNSNTGELFF.